Sequencing of this T cell receptor beta chain was carried out in a study of cytomegalovirus exposure and HLA in healthy donors. Study-wide background: In an early release, HLA-typed donors contributed roughly 85 million unique TCR sequences. Of the donors genotyped, about 410 in all, 65% to 90% fell in the Caucasian-associated ancestry cluster. The study's findings and limits: Presence/absence analyses supposed approximately even sequencing depth among donors.

The PCR was carried out with 60 Vbeta primers and 13 Jbeta primers. The authors' processing: Later, an analysis found around 77 million unique TCR beta chains, and 8.5 million to 12 million of these were shared. Data came from immunoSEQ multiplex PCR; TCRdb stores just in-frame clones and leaves some out. The DNA gave D and trimming, while V, J and clone size come from that table. The table lists some 100,000 clones, around 80% of them singletons. Germline V gene lookup returns CDR1 SGDLS and CDR2 YYNGEE. V shed 4 bases, J shed 8 bases, and the junction held 14 bases outside the gene matches. The CDR3 has 16 amino acids. In this sample, this clone turned up once. Its antigen remains unknown.

The sequenced sample was PBMCs. This receptor was identified in a woman aged 45-65 years in good health and CMV-seropositive. The V call is TRBV9, the J call TRBJ2-1; 8 positions agree with TRBD2. Here the CDR3 reads CASSPRAGGGIYEQFF. DNA for the CDR3: TGTGCCAGCAGCCCGAGGGCGGGGGGCGGGATCTATGAGCAGTTCTTC.